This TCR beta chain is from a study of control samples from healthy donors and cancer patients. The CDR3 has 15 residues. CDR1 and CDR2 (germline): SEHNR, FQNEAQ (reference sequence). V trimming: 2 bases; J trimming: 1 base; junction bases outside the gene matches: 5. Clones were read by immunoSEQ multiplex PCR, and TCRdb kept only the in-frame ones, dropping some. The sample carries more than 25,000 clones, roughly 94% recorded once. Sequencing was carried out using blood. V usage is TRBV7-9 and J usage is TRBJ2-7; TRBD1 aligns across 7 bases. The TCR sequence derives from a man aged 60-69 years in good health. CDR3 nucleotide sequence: TGTGCCAGCAGCTTAAAGGGGGCGGGTTCCTACGAGCAGTACTTC. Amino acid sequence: CASSLKGAGSYEQYF.